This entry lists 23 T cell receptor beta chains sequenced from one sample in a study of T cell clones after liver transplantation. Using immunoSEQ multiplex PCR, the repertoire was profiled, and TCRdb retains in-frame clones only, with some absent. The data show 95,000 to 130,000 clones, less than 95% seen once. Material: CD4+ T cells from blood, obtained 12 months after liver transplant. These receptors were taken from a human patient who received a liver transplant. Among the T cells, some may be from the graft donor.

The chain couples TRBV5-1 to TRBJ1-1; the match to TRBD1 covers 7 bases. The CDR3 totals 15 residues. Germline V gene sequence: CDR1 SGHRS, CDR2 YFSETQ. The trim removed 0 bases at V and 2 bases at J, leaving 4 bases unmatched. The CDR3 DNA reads TGCGCCAGCAGCTTGGTAACAGGGGCTAACACTGAAGCTTTCTTT. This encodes CASSLVTGANTEAFF.

CDR3 DNA: TGTGCCAGCAGCTTACGGGGGGGCCAAGAGACCCAGTACTTC. Residues: CASSLRGGQETQYF. The chain is built from TRBV11-3 and TRBJ2-5, with 8 bases fitting TRBD2. After removal of 2 bases from V and 1 base from J, the junction contained 0 bases not matched to a gene. This CDR3 contains 14 residues. Looked up from germline, CDR1 is SGHNT and CDR2 is YENEEA.

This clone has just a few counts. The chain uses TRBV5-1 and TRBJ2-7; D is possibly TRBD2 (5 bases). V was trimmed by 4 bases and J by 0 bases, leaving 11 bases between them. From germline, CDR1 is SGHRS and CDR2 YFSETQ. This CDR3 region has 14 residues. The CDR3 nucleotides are TGCGCCAGCAGCATCGGACTGAACTCCTACGAGCAGTACTTC. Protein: CASSIGLNSYEQYF.

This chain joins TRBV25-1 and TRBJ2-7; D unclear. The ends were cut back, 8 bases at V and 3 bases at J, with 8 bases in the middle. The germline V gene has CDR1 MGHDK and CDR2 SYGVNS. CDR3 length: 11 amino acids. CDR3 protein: CASQHYYEQYF. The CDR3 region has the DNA TGTGCCAGCCAGCACTACTACGAGCAGTACTTC.

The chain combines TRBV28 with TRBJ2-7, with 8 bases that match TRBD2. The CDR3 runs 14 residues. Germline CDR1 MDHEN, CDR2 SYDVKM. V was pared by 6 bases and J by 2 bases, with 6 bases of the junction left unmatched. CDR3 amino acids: CASRGLANTYEQYF. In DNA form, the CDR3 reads TGTGCCAGCAGAGGACTAGCTAACACCTACGAGCAGTACTTC.

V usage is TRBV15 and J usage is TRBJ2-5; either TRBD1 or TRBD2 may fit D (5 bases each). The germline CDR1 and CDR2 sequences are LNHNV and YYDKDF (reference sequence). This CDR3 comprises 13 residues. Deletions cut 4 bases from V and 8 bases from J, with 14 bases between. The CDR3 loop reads CATSTGTYVTQYF. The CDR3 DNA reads TGTGCCACCAGCACTGGGACCTACGTAACCCAGTACTTC.

The CDR3, as DNA: TGTGCCAGCAGCGTAGCGTCAGGGATGAACACTGAAGCTTTCTTT. This translates into CASSVASGMNTEAFF. This chain uses TRBV9 with TRBJ1-1, with TRBD1 as a possible D gene (5 bases). This CDR3 has 15 amino acids. From germline, CDR1 is SGDLS and CDR2 YYNGEE. V was pared by 0 bases and J by 0 bases, with 9 bases between.

In nucleotides, the CDR3 is TGTGCCAGCAGCGTAGCTAACGGAGACACAGATACGCAGTATTTT. Translating gives CASSVANGDTDTQYF. The chain employs TRBV9 and TRBJ2-3; no clear D. The V gene lost 0 bases and the J gene lost 2 bases, with 10 bases spanning the gap. CDR3 length: 15 amino acids. Per the germline V gene, CDR1 is SGDLS and CDR2 is YYNGEE.

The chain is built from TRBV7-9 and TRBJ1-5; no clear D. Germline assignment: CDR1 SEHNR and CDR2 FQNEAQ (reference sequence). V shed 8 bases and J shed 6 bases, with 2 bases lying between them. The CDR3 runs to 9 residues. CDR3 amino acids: CASGQPQHF. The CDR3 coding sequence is TGTGCCAGCGGTCAGCCCCAGCATTTT.

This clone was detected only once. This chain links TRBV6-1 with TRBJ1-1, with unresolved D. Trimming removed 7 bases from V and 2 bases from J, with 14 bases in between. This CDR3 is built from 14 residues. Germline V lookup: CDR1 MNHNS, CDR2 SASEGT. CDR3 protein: CASIFSPGNTEAFF. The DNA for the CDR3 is TGTGCCAGCATTTTCTCCCCGGGCAACACTGAAGCTTTCTTT.

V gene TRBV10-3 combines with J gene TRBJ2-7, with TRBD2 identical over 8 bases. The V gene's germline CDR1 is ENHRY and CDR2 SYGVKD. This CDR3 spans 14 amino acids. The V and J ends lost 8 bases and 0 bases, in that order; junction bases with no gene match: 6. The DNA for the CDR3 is TGTGCCATCCGACCGCGGGGGGACTCCTACGAGCAGTACTTC. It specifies CAIRPRGDSYEQYF.

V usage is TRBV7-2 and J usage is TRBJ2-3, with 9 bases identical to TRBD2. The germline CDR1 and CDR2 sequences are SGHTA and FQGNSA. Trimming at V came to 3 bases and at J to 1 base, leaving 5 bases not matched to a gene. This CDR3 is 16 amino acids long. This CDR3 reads CASSFAGGPGTDTQYF. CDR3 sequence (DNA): TGTGCCAGCAGCTTCGCGGGAGGGCCGGGCACAGATACGCAGTATTTT.

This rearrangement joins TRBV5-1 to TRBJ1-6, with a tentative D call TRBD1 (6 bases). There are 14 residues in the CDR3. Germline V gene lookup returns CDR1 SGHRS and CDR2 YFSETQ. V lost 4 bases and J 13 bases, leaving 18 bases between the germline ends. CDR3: CASSEGTLHRPLHF. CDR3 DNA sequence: TGCGCCAGCAGCGAAGGGACACTCCATCGGCCCCTCCACTTT.

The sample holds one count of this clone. CDR3 sequence reads: CASSREEAFF. CDR3 sequence (DNA): TGTGCCAGCAGTCGGGAGGAAGCTTTCTTT. The chain employs TRBV6-6 and TRBJ1-1, with unresolved D. The length of the CDR3 is 10 residues. The V gene lost 5 bases and the J gene lost 8 bases, with 6 bases spanning the gap. Germline V CDR1 and CDR2: MNHNY, SVGAGI (reference sequence).

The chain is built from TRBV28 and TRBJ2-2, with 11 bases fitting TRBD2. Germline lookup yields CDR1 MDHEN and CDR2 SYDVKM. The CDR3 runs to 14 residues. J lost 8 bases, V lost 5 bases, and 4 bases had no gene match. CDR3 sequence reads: CASSRLAGMGELFF. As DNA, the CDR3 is TGTGCCAGCAGTCGACTAGCGGGAATGGGGGAGCTGTTTTTT.

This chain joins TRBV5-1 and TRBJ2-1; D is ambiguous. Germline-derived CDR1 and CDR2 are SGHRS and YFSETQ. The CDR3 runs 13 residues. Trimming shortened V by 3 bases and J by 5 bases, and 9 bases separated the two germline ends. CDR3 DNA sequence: TGCGCCAGCAGCTATCGAAATGACAATGAGCAGTTCTTC. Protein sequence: CASSYRNDNEQFF. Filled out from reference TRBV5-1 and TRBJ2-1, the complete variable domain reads KAGVTQTPRYLIKTRGQQVTLSCSPISGHRSVSWYQQTPGQGLQFLFEYFSETQRNKGNFPGRFSGRQFSNSRSEMNVSTLELGDSALYLCASSYRNDNEQFFGPGTRLTVL.

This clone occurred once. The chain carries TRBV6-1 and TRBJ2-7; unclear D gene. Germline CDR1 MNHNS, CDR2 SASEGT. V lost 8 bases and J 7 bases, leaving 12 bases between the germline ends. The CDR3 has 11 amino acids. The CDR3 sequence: CASVELEEQYF. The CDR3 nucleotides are TGTGCCAGCGTTGAGCTCGAAGAGCAGTACTTC.

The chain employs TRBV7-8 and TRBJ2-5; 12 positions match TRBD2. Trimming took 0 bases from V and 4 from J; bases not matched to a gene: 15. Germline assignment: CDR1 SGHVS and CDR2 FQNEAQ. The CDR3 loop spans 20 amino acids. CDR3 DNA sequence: TGTGCCAGCAGCTTAGCTTCGGGACTAGCGGGCCCCAGGTCGGTAGAGACCCAGTACTTC. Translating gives CASSLASGLAGPRSVETQYF.

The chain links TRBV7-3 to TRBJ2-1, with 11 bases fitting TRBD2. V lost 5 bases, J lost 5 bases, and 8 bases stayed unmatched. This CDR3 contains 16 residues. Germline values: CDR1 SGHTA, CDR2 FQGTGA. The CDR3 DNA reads TGTGCCAGCAGCCCCTTAGCGGGAGGGCCACACAATGAGCAGTTCTTC. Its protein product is CASSPLAGGPHNEQFF.

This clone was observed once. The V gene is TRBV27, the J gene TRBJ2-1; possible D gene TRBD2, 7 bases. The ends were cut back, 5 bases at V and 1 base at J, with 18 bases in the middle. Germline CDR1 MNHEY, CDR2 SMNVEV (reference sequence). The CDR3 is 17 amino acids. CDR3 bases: TGTGCCAGCAGTCCCCCCCAGGGGCGGGGGTCCTACAATGAGCAGTTCTTC. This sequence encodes CASSPPQGRGSYNEQFF.

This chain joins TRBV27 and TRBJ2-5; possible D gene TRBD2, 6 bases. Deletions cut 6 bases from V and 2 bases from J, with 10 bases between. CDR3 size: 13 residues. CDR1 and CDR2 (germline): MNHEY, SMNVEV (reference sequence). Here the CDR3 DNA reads TGTGCCAGCAGGTTTAGCGGACAAGAGACCCAGTACTTC. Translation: CASRFSGQETQYF.

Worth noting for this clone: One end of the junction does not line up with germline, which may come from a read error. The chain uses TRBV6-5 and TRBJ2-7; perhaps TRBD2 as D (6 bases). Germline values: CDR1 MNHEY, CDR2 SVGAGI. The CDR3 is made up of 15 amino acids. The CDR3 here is CASSSLGGDSNEQYF. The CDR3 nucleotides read TGTGCCAGCAGCAGCCTCGGGGGAGACTCCAACGAGCAGTACTTC.

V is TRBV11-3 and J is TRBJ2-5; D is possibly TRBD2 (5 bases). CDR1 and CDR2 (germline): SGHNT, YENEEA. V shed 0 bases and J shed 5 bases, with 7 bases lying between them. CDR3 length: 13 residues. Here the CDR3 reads CASSLDRGETQYF. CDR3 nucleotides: TGTGCCAGCAGCTTAGACAGAGGGGAGACCCAGTACTTC.